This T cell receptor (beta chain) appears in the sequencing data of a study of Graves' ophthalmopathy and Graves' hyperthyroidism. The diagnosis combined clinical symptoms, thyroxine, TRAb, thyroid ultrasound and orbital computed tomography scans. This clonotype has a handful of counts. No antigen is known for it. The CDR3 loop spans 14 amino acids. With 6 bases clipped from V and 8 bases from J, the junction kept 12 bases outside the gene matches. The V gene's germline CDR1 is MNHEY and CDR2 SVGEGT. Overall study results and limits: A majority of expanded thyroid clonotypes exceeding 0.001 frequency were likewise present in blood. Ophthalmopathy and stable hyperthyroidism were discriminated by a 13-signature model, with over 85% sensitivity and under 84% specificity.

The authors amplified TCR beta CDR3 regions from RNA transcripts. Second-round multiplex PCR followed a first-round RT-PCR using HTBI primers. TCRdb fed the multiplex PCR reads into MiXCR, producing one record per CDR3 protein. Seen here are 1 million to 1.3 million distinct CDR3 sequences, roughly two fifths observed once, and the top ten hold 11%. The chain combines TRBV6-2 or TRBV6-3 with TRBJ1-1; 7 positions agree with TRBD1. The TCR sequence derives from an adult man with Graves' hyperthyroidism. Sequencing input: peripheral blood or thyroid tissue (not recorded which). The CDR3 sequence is CASSDKGALQEAFF. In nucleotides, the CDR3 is TGTGCCAGCAGCGACAAGGGGGCCCTTCAAGAAGCTTTCTTT.